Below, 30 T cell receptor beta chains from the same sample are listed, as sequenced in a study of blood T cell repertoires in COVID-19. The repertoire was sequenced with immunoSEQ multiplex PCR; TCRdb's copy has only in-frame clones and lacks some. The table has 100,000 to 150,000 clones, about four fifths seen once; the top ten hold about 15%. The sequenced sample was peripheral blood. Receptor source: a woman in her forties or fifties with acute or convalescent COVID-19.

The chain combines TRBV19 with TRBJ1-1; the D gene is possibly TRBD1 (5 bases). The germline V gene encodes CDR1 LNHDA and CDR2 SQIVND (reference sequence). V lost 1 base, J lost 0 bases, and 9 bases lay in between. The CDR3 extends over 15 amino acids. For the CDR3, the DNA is TGTGCCAGTAGTATAGCTCAGGGAATGAACACTGAAGCTTTCTTT. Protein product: CASSIAQGMNTEAFF.

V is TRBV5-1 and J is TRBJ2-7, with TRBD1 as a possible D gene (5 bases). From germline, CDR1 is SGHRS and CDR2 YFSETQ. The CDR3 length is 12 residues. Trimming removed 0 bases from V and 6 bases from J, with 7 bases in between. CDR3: CASSLDRSEQYF. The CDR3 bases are TGCGCCAGCAGCTTGGACAGGTCCGAGCAGTACTTC. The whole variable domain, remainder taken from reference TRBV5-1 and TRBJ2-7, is KAGVTQTPRYLIKTRGQQVTLSCSPISGHRSVSWYQQTPGQGLQFLFEYFSETQRNKGNFPGRFSGRQFSNSRSEMNVSTLELGDSALYLCASSLDRSEQYFGPGTRLTVT.

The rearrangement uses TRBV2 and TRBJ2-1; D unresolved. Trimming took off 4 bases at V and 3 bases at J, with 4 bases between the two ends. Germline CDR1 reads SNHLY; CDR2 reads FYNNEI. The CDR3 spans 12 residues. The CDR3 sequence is CASSGYYNEQFF. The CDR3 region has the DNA TGTGCCAGCAGTGGTTACTACAATGAGCAGTTCTTC.

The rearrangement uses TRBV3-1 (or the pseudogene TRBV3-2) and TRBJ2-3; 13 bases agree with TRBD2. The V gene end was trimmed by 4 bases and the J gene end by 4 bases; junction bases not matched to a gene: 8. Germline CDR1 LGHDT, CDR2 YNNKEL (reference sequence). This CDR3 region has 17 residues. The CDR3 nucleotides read TGTGCCAGCAGCCGGCCGGGACTAGCGGGGTCGGCAGATACGCAGTATTTT. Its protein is CASSRPGLAGSADTQYF.

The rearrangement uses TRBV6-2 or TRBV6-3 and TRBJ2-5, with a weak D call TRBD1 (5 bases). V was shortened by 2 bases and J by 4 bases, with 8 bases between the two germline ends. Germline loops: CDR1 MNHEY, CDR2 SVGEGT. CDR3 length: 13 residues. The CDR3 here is CASSYGRVETQYF. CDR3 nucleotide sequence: TGTGCCAGCAGTTACGGCAGGGTAGAGACCCAGTACTTC.

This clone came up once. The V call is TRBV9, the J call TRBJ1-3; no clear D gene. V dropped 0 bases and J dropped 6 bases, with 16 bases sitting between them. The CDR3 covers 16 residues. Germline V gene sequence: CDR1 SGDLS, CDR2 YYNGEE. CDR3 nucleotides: TGTGCCAGCAGCGTAGATAACGCGGTGCGGGAAAACACCATATATTTT. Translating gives CASSVDNAVRENTIYF.

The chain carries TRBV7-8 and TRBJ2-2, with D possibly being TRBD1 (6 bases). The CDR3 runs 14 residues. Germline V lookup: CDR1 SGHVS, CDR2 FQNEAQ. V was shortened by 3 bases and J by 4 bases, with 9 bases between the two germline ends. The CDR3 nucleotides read TGTGCCAGCAGCTTTATCAGGGGCACCGGGGAGCTGTTTTTT. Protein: CASSFIRGTGELFF.

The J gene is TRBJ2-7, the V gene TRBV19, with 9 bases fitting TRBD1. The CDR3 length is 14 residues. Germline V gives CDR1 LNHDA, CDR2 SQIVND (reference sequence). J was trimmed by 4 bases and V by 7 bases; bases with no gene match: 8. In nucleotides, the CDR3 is TGTGCCAGTATGACACCGGGACAGGGTTACGAGCAGTACTTC. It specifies CASMTPGQGYEQYF.

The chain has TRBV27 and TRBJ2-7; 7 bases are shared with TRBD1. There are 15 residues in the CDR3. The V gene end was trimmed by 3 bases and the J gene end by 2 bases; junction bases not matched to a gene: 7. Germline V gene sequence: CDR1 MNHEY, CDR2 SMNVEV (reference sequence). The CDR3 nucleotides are TGTGCCAGCAGTTTTTCAACGGGACAGACCTACGAGCAGTACTTC. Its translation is CASSFSTGQTYEQYF.

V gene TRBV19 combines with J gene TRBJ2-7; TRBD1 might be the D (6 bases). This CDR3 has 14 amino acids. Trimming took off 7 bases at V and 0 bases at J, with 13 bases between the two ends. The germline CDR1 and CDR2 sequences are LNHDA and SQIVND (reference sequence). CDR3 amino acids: CASKSGQHSYEQYF. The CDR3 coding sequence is TGTGCCAGTAAATCAGGACAGCACTCCTACGAGCAGTACTTC.

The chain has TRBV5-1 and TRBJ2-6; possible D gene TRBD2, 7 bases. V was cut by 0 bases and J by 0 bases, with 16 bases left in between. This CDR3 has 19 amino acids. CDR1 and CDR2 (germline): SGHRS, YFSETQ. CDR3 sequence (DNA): TGCGCCAGCAGCTTGGCGGCGGGGGCCGCAAGCTCTGGGGCCAACGTCCTGACTTTC. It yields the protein CASSLAAGAASSGANVLTF.

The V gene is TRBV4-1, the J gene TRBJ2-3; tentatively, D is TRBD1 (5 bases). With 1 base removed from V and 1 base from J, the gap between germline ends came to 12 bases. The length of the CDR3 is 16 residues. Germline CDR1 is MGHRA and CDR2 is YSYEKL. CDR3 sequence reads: CASSQVGEGGTDTQYF. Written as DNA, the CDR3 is TGCGCCAGCAGCCAAGTAGGGGAAGGGGGCACAGATACGCAGTATTTT.

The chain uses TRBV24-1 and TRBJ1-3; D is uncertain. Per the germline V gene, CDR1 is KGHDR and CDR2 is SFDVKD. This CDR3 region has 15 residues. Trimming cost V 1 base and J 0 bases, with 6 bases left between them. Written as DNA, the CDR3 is TGTGCCACCAGTGATTTACAAAACTCTGGAAACACCATATATTTT. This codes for CATSDLQNSGNTIYF.

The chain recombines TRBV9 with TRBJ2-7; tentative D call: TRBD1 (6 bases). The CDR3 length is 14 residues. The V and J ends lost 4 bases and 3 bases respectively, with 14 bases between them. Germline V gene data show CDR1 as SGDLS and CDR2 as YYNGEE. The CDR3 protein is CASSPIGTSYEQYF. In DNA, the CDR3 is TGTGCCAGCAGCCCAATAGGGACAAGCTACGAGCAGTACTTC. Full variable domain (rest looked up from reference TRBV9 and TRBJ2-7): DSGVTQTPKHLITATGQRVTLRCSPRSGDLSVYWYQQSLDQGLQFLIQYYNGEERAKGNILERFSAQQFPDLHSELNLSSLELGDSALYFCASSPIGTSYEQYFGPGTRLTVT.

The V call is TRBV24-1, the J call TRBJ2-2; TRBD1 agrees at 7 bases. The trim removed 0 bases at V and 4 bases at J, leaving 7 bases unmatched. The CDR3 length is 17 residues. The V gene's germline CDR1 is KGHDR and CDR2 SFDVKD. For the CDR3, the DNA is TGTGCCACCAGTGATTTGAAAGACAGGGTAGGCACCGGGGAGCTGTTTTTT. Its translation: CATSDLKDRVGTGELFF.

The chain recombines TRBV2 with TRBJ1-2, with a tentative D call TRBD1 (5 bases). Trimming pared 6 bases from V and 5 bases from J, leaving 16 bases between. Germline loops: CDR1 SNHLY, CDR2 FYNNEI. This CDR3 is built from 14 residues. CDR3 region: CASRPDGGGYGYTF. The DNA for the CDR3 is TGTGCCAGCAGACCCGATGGGGGGGGGTATGGCTACACCTTC.

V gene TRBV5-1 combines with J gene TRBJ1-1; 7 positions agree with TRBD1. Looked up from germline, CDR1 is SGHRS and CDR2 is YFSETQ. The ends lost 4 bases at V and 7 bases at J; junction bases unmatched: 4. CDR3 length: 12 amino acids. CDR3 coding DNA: TGCGCCAGCAGCAGAGGGGACAGTGAAGCTTTCTTT. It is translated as CASSRGDSEAFF.

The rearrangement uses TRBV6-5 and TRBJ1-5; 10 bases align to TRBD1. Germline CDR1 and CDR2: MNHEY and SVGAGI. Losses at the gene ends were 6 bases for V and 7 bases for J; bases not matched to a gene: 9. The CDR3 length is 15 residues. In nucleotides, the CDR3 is TGTGCCAGCAGGGTAGGGACAGGGGAGTACCAGCCCCAGCATTTT. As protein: CASRVGTGEYQPQHF.

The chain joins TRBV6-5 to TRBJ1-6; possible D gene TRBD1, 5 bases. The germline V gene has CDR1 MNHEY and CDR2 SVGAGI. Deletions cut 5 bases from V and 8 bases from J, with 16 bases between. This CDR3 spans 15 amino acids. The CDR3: CASSMKQGADSPLHF. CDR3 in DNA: TGTGCCAGCAGTATGAAGCAGGGTGCCGATTCACCCCTCCACTTT.

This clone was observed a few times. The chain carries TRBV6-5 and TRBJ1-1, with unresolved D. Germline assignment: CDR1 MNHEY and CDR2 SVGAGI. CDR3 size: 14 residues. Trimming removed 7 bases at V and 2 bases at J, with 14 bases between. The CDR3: CASIKSGSNTEAFF. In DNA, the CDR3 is TGTGCCAGCATCAAGTCGGGTAGTAACACTGAAGCTTTCTTT.

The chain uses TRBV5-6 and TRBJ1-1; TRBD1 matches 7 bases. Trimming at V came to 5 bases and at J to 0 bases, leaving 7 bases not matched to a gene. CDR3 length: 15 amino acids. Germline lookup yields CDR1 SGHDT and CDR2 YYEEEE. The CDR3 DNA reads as TGTGCCAGCAGGAGGGGACAGAACATGAACACTGAAGCTTTCTTT. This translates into CASRRGQNMNTEAFF.

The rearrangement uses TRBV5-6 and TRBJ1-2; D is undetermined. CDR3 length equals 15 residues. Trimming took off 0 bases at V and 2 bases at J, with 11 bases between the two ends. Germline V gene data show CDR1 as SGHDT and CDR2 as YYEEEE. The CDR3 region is CASSLDPGSNYGYTF. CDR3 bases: TGTGCCAGCAGCTTGGACCCGGGATCGAACTATGGCTACACCTTC.

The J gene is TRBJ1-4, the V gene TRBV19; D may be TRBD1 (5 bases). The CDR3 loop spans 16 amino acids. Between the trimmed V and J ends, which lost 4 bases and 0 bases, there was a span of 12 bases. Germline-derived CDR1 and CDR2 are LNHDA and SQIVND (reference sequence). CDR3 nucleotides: TGTGCCAGTAGTACGGTGACAGTTGCAACTAATGAAAAACTGTTTTTT. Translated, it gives CASSTVTVATNEKLFF.

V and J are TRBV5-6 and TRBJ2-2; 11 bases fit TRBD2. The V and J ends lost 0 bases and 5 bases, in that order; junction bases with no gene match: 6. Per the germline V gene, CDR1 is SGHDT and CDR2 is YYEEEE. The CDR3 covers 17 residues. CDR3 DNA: TGTGCCAGCAGCTTGGATCTAGCGGGGGGTTCAACCGGGGAGCTGTTTTTT. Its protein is CASSLDLAGGSTGELFF.

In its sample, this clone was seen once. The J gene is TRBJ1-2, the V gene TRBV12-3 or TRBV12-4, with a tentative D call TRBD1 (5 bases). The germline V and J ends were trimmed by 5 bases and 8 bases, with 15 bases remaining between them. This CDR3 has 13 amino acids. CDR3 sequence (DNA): TGTGCCAGCAGTCAAGCAGACAGTCAAGGCTACACCTTC. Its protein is CASSQADSQGYTF.

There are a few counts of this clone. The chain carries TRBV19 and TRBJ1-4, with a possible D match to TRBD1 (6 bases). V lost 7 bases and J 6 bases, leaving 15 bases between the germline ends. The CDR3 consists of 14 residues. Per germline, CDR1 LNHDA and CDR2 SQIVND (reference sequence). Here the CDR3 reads CASNPRGRDEKLFF. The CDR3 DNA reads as TGTGCCAGTAACCCCAGGGGTAGGGATGAAAAACTGTTTTTT.

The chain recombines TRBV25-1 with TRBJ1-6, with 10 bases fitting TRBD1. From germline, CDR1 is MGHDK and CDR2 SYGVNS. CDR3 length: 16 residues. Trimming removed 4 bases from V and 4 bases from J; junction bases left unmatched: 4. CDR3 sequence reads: CASSVGTGVYNSPLHF. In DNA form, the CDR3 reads TGTGCCAGCAGTGTCGGGACAGGGGTGTATAATTCACCCCTCCACTTT.

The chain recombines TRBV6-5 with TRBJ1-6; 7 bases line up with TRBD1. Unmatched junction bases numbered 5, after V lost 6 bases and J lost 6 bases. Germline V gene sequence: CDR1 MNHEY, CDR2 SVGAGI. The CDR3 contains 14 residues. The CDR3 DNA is TGTGCCAGCAGAGACAGGGACCGTAATTCACCCCTCCACTTT. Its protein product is CASRDRDRNSPLHF.

The CDR3 is CASGRLEVRSEQFF. The CDR3 bases are TGTGCCAGCGGACGACTAGAGGTCCGGAGTGAGCAGTTCTTC. The chain joins TRBV27 to TRBJ2-1, with D possibly TRBD2 on 6 matching bases. The V gene's germline CDR1 is MNHEY and CDR2 SMNVEV (reference sequence). Trimming took 8 bases from V and 9 from J, leaving 20 bases between them. This CDR3 contains 14 residues.

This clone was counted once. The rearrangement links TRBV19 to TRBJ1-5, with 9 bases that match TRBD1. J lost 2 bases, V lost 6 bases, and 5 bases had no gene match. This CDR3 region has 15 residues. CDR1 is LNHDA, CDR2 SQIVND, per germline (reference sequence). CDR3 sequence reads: CASRNRDRGNQPQHF. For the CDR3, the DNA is TGTGCCAGTAGGAACCGGGACAGGGGCAATCAGCCCCAGCATTTT. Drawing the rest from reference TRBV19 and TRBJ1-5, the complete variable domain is DGGITQSPKYLFRKEGQNVTLSCEQNLNHDAMYWYRQDPGQGLRLIYYSQIVNDFQKGDIAEGYSVSREKKESFPLTVTSAQKNPTAFYLCASRNRDRGNQPQHFGDGTRLSIL.